The clone carrying this T cell receptor beta chain has more than one count but fewer than ten. Its target is not known. The sample comes from a study of T cell responses to AZD1222 COVID-19 vaccine. General study results and limits: Most donors were white British and more were female, and clonal diversity was possibly underestimated. Baseline testing showed seropositivity in only five to seven AZD1222 recipients. Every sample of the repertoires postdated the peak T cell response.

This CDR3 is built from 14 residues. V gave up 4 bases and J gave up 4 bases, with 11 bases separating them. CDR1 MNHEY and CDR2 SVGAGI come from the germline V gene. The table came from immunoSEQ multiplex PCR; TCRdb's copy has only in-frame clones and leaves some out. Of roughly 140,000 clones in the sample, approximately 78% are singletons; the top ten hold 4.1%. The TCR sequence derives from an adult in good health. The sequenced sample was peripheral blood, obtained on day 0 of MenACWY control vaccination. This chain uses TRBV6-5 with TRBJ1-5; weak D call: TRBD1 (5 bases). DNA of the CDR3: TGTGCCAGCAGTTCCGGGACGGGTAATCAGCCCCAGCATTTT. It encodes CASSSGTGNQPQHF.